The following is a T cell receptor beta chain sequence with its context. The sample has other DNA sequences that encode this CDR3 too. CDR3 length equals 13 residues. In germline, CDR1 is SGHRS, CDR2 YFSETQ. V gave up 4 bases and J gave up 3 bases, with 10 bases separating them. This entry comes from a study of blood T cell repertoires in COVID-19. The wider study: The United States, Italy and Spain provided the acute and convalescent COVID-19 samples. PBMCs, B-cell-depleted T cells, or T cells were the source of the cDNA or gDNA that made up the material.

In the authors' methods: Scientists estimated how many nucleated cells there were by amplifying reference gene primers. The repertoire was sequenced with immunoSEQ multiplex PCR; TCRdb's copy has only in-frame clones and lacks some. V, J and clone size are taken as reported in that table, and D and trimming were inferred from the DNA itself. The sample yields 150,000 to 200,000 clones, about four fifths seen once. The source of this sequence is a human donor with acute or convalescent COVID-19. The donor label of this sample is uncertain. The specimen sequenced was peripheral blood. The rearrangement uses TRBV5-1 and TRBJ2-5, with D tentatively TRBD2 (5 bases). CDR3 in amino acids: CASSGGLEETQYF. As DNA, the CDR3 is TGCGCCAGCAGCGGAGGACTGGAAGAGACCCAGTACTTC.